This T cell receptor (beta chain) comes out of a study of blood T cell repertoires in COVID-19. Study-level background: The United States, Italy and Spain supplied acute and convalescent COVID-19 samples.

Clones were read by immunoSEQ multiplex PCR, and TCRdb kept only the in-frame ones, dropping some. The sample includes 65,000 to 90,000 clones, more than 70% of them seen just once. Material for sequencing was peripheral blood. The sequence derives from a man over 45 with active COVID-19.

For the CDR3, the DNA is TGTGCCAGTAGTACCCCCATGACAGGCGCCCCCGACACCGGGGAGCTGTTTTTT. It translates to CASSTPMTGAPDTGELFF. The rearrangement uses TRBV19 and TRBJ2-2; TRBD1 is a possible D gene (6 bases). CDR3 length equals 18 residues. Germline lookup yields CDR1 LNHDA and CDR2 SQIVND (reference sequence). Trimming cost V 4 bases and J 3 bases, with 21 bases left between them.